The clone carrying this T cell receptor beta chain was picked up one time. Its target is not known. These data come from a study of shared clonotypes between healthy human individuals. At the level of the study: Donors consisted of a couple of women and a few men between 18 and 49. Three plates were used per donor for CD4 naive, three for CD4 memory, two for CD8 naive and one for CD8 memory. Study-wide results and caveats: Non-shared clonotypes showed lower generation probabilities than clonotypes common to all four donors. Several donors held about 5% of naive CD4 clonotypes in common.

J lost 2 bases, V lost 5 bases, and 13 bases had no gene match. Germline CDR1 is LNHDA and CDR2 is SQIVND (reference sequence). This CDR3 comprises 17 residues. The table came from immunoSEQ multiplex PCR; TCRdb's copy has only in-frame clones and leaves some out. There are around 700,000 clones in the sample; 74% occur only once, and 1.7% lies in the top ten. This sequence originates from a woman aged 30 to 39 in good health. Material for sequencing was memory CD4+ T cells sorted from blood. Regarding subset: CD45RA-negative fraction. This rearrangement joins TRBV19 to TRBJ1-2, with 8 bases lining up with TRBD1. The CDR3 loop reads CASSFGAGGRFNYGYTF. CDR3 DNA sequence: TGTGCCAGTAGTTTTGGGGCAGGGGGCCGCTTCAACTATGGCTACACCTTC.